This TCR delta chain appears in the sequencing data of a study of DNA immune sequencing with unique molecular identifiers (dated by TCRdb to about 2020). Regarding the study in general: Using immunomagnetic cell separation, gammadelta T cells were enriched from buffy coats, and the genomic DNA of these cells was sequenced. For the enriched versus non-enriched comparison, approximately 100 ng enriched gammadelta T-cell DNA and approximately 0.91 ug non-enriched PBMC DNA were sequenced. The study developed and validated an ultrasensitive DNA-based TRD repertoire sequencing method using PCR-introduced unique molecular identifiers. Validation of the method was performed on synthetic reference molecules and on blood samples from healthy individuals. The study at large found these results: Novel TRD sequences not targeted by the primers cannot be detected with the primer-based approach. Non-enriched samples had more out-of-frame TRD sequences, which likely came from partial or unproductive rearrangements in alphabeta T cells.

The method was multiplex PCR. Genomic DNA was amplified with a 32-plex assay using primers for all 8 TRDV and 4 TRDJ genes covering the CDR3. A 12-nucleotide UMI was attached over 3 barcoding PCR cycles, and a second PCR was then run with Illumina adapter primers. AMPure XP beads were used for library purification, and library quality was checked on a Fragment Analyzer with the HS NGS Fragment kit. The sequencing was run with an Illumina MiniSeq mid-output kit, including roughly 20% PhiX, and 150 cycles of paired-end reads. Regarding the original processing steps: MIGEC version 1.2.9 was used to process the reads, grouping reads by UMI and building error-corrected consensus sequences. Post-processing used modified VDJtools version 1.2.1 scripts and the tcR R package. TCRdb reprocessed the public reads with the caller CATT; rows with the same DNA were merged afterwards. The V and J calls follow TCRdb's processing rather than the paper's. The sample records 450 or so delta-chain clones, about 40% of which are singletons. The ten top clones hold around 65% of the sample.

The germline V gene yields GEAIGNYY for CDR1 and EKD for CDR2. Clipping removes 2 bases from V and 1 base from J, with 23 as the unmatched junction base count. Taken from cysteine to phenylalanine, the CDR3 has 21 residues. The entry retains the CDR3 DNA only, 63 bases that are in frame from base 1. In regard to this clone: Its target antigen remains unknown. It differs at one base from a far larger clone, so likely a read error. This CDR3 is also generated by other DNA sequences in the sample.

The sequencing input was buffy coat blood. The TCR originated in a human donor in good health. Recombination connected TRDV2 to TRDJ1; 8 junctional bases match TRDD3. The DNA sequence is TGTGCCTGTGACAGTCCTTACCATTACTGGGGGTTGATACCACGCACCGATAAACTCATCTTT. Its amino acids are CACDSPYHYWGLIPRTDKLIF.